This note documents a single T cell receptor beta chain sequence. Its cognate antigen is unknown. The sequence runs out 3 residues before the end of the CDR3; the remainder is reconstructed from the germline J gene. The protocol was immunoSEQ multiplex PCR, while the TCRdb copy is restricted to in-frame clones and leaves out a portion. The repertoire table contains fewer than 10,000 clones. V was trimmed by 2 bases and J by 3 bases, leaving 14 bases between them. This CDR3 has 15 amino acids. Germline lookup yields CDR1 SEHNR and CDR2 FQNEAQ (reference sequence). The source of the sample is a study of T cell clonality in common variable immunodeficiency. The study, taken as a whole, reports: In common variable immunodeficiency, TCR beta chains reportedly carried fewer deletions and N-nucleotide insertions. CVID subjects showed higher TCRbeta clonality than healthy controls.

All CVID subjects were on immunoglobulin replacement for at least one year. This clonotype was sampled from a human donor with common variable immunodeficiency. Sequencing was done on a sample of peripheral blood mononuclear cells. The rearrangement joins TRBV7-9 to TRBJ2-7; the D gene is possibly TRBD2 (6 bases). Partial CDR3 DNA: TGTGCCAGCAGCTTACTCAGCGGGTCCGACTACGAG. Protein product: CASSLLSGSDYE. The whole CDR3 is CASSLLSGSDYEQYF.